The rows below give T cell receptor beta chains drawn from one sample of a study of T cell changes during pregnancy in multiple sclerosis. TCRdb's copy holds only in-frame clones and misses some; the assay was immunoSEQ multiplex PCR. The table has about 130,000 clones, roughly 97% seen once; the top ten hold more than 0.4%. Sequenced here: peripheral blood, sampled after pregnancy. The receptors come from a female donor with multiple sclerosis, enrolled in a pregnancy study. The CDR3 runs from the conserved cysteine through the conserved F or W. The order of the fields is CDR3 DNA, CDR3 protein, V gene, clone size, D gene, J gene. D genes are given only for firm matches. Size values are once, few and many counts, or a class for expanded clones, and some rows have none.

cdr3_nt: TGCGCCAGCAGCTTGGCCCAGGGTCTGTCCTACGAGCAGTACTTC; cdr3_aa: CASSLAQGLSYEQYF; v_call: TRBV5-1; clone_size: -; d_call: -; j_call: TRBJ2-7
cdr3_nt: TGTGCCATCAGTGAGTCGGCAAACCTAGGGGGTGGCTACACCTTC; cdr3_aa: CAISESANLGGGYTF; v_call: TRBV10-3; clone_size: -; d_call: -; j_call: TRBJ1-2
cdr3_nt: TGTGCCAGCAGCGTAGAGGGACAGGGCATGGATACGCAGTATTTT; cdr3_aa: CASSVEGQGMDTQYF; v_call: TRBV9; clone_size: -; d_call: TRBD1; j_call: TRBJ2-3
cdr3_nt: TGTGCCTGGACCCCTTGGTCCGCGAACAATGAGCAGTTCTTC; cdr3_aa: CAWTPWSANNEQFF; v_call: TRBV30; clone_size: -; d_call: -; j_call: TRBJ2-1
cdr3_nt: TGTGCCAGCACCGACATGGGTACGCAGTATTTT; cdr3_aa: CASTDMGTQYF; v_call: TRBV6-6; clone_size: once; d_call: -; j_call: TRBJ2-3
cdr3_nt: TGTGCCATATTAGACACGATGAACACTGAAGCTTTCTTT; cdr3_aa: CAILDTMNTEAFF; v_call: TRBV10-3; clone_size: -; d_call: -; j_call: TRBJ1-1
cdr3_nt: TGTGCCAGCAGCTTAGCGCGACAGGTCTCCTACGAGCAGTACTTC; cdr3_aa: CASSLARQVSYEQYF; v_call: TRBV7-2; clone_size: -; d_call: -; j_call: TRBJ2-7
cdr3_nt: TGTGCCAGCAGATTCTCCGCCCAGATTTTATCCTACGAGCAGTACTTC; cdr3_aa: CASRFSAQILSYEQYF; v_call: TRBV28; clone_size: once; d_call: -; j_call: TRBJ2-7
cdr3_nt: TGTGCCAGCAGTGGAGCGGGAGGGATCTACGAGCAGTACTTC; cdr3_aa: CASSGAGGIYEQYF; v_call: TRBV6-1; clone_size: -; d_call: TRBD2; j_call: TRBJ2-7
cdr3_nt: TGTGCCACCCTACCCGGAGGGGGCGGAGAGACCCAGTACTTC; cdr3_aa: CATLPGGGGETQYF; v_call: TRBV19; clone_size: -; d_call: -; j_call: TRBJ2-5